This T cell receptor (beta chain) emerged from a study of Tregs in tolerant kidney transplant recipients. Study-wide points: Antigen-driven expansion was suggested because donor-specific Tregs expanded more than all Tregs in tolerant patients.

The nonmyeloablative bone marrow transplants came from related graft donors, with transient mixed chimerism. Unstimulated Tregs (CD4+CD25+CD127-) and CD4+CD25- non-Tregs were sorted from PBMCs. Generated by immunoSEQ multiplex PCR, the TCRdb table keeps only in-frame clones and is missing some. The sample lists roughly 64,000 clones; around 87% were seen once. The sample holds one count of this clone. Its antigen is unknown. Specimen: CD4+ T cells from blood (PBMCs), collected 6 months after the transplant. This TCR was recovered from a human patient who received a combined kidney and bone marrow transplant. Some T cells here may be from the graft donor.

The CDR3 spells CASNIQGNTGELFF. CDR3 sequence (DNA): TGTGCCAGCAATATACAGGGCAACACCGGGGAGCTGTTTTTT. The rearrangement joins TRBV9 to TRBJ2-2, with TRBD1 as a possible D gene (6 bases). The CDR3 spans 14 residues. CDR1 is SGDLS, CDR2 YYNGEE, per germline. Trimming shortened V by 6 bases and J by 2 bases, and 11 bases separated the two germline ends.